This T cell receptor (beta chain) was documented in a study of blood T cell repertoires in COVID-19 (dated by TCRdb to 2019 to 2021). Turning to the overall study: ImmuneRACE Cohort 3 recovered participants were defined by two consecutive negative NP/OP PCR tests, healthcare professional clearance, or symptom resolution. The collaborator samples originated in the United States, Italy and Spain and spanned the acute and convalescent phases of COVID-19. The prospective study material was composed of cDNA or gDNA derived from T cells, B-cell-depleted T cells, or PBMCs. The dataset comprised deeply sampled blood TCRbeta repertoires from subjects exposed to, actively infected with, or recovered from COVID-19. The repertoires were released in a freely available public database meant as a resource for research on the immune response to SARS-CoV-2. Samples were obtained from the ongoing ImmuneRACE study (first 160 participants) and from some 1,300 subjects provided by 6 global collaborators. The sample metadata nearly always contained a de-identified subject ID, COVID-19 status, age in years and sex. Where available, HLA class I and class II types were taken from metadata supplied by the sample provider and were not determined by assay-based typing. What the study reported, not specific to this receptor: Clinical and demographic metadata were provided uncurated, with the amount varying by source and participant.

TCRbeta CDR3 regions were amplified from genomic DNA using the immunoSEQ Assay, a bias-controlled multiplex PCR. On the study's bioinformatics: Nucleated cell counts per sample were estimated from amplification of reference gene primers within the assay. To quantify the absolute abundance of each unique TCRbeta CDR3 rearrangement, sequence reads were collapsed and filtered. For each sample, productive Simpson clonality was calculated as the square root of Simpson's diversity index across productive rearrangements. Held by TCRdb, this immuneACCESS table contains in-frame sequences only and omits some clones. Under half of the omission traces to an unresolved V gene where checked; the cause of the rest is unknown. V and J calls and clone size come straight from that table; D and trimming were deduced from the DNA. Recorded for this sample are more than 120,000 clones; approximately 84% of them occurred a single time. The top ten clones comprise around 3.9% of the sample.

As for this clone: Its antigen remains undetermined. Base qualities are not recorded, but no much larger clone differs from it by a single base.

Spanning cysteine to phenylalanine, the CDR3 consists of 15 amino acids. Kept here is only the CDR3 DNA, which spans 45 bases and is read in frame from base 1. Reading the germline V gene (reference sequence) gives CDR1 SGHKS and CDR2 YYEKEE. V is cut back by 4 bases and J by 1 base, with 5 bases in the junction unmatched. In the prospective study, participants were roughly 18 to 100 years old, resided in about two dozen geographic areas of the United States, and were enrolled through a virtual design. To assign participants to cohorts, the prospective study relied on clinical history that participants themselves reported in a screening survey and a study questionnaire. In the prospective study, whole blood, serum and a nasopharyngeal or oropharyngeal swab were collected from each participant by mobile phlebotomists. Over a 2-month period, participants in the prospective study had the option of providing additional blood draws and questionnaires. Before DNA extraction, blood samples from the prospective study were shipped at room temperature or frozen.

The TCR sequence derives from a man aged 45-65 years in a cohort exposed to, infected with or recovered from COVID-19 (not recorded which). This sequence uses TRBV5-5 and TRBJ1-5; 7 bases in between match TRBD1. The sample comprised PBMCs or T cells enriched from blood (not recorded which). The CDR3 protein: CASSTEQGSNQPQHF. The DNA sequence follows: TGTGCCAGCAGCACGGAACAGGGGAGCAATCAGCCCCAGCATTTT.